This entry lists 9 T cell receptor beta chains sequenced from one sample in a study of cytomegalovirus exposure and HLA in healthy donors. 60 Vbeta and 13 Jbeta primers were used in PCR. The table came from immunoSEQ multiplex PCR; TCRdb's copy has only in-frame clones and leaves some out. The sample includes more than 110,000 clones, roughly 80% of them seen just once. The material sequenced was PBMCs. These receptors originate from a woman aged 45-59 years in good health and CMV-seronegative.

This CDR3 is CASSFRFGIEAFF. CDR3 bases: TGTGCCAGCTCATTCAGGTTCGGCATTGAAGCTTTCTTT. This chain uses TRBV18 with TRBJ1-1; D is uncertain. The CDR3 spans 13 residues. The germline V and J ends were trimmed by 5 bases and 7 bases, with 14 bases remaining between them. The germline V gene has CDR1 KGHSH and CDR2 LQKENI.

This sequence joins TRBV4-1 and TRBJ2-1; 12 bases align to TRBD1. With 0 bases clipped from V and 4 bases from J, the junction kept 4 bases outside the gene matches. Germline lookup yields CDR1 MGHRA and CDR2 YSYEKL. The CDR3 runs 17 residues. CDR3 nucleotide sequence: TGCGCCAGCAGCCAAGATATGGGACAGGGGGCTTACAATGAGCAGTTCTTC. Its protein is CASSQDMGQGAYNEQFF.

The J gene is TRBJ2-3, the V gene TRBV5-8; the match to TRBD1 covers 7 bases. Germline values: CDR1 SGHTS, CDR2 YDEGEE. The V and J ends lost 1 base and 2 bases, in that order; junction bases with no gene match: 4. CDR3 size: 15 residues. The CDR3 coding sequence is TGTGCCAGCAGCTTGACAGGGGCCAACACAGATACGCAGTATTTT. It is translated as CASSLTGANTDTQYF.

This clone was found a few times. The chain's CDR3 is CASSLSGEQYF. As DNA, the CDR3 is TGTGCCAGCAGTTTATCCGGGGAGCAGTACTTC. The V gene is TRBV27, the J gene TRBJ2-7; unclear D gene. This CDR3 is 11 amino acids long. V was shortened by 0 bases and J by 7 bases, with 4 bases between the two germline ends. Germline V gene sequence: CDR1 MNHEY, CDR2 SMNVEV (reference sequence).

The chain links TRBV5-1 to TRBJ2-1; possible D gene TRBD2, 6 bases. V was cut by 4 bases and J by 0 bases, with 14 bases left in between. The germline CDR1 and CDR2 sequences are SGHRS and YFSETQ. This CDR3 comprises 16 residues. As DNA, the CDR3 is TGCGCCAGCAGCCCGGCCGGAGGGGACTCCTACAATGAGCAGTTCTTC. It codes for CASSPAGGDSYNEQFF.

The rearrangement uses TRBV6-5 and TRBJ2-7, with 7 nucleotides matching TRBD1. With 6 bases clipped from V and 3 bases from J, the junction kept 2 bases outside the gene matches. From germline, CDR1 is MNHEY and CDR2 SVGAGI. This CDR3 contains 12 residues. CDR3 sequence (DNA): TGTGCCAGCAGGCCAGGGGGCTACGAGCAGTACTTC. This codes for CASRPGGYEQYF.

In regard to this clone: Other DNA sequences from this sample encode an identical CDR3 as well. The V gene is TRBV7-9, the J gene TRBJ2-3; D is uncertain. Trimming left V 2 bases short and J 2 bases short, with 8 bases between. Germline-derived CDR1 and CDR2 are SEHNR and FQNEAQ (reference sequence). This CDR3 region has 14 residues. The CDR3 DNA follows: TGTGCCAGCAGCTTAAGTCAGGTCACAGATACGCAGTATTTT. Amino acids: CASSLSQVTDTQYF.

This chain links TRBV7-3 with TRBJ2-1, with a possible D match to TRBD2 (6 bases). This CDR3 spans 14 amino acids. From germline, CDR1 is SGHTA and CDR2 FQGTGA. V lost 4 bases and J 6 bases, leaving 13 bases between the germline ends. Written as DNA, the CDR3 is TGTGCCAGCAGCTGGGGCGGGGAGGTCAATGAGCAGTTCTTC. This codes for CASSWGGEVNEQFF. The full variable domain, with the rest looked up from reference TRBV7-3 and TRBJ2-1, is GAGVSQTPSNKVTEKGKYVELRCDPISGHTALYWYRQSLGQGPEFLIYFQGTGAADDSGLPNDRFFAVRPEGSVSTLKIQRTERGDSAVYLCASSWGGEVNEQFFGPGTRLTVL.

The chain recombines TRBV19 with TRBJ1-4; TRBD1 matches at 9 bases. The CDR3 has 16 residues. Germline lookup yields CDR1 LNHDA and CDR2 SQIVND (reference sequence). Germline trimming cut 0 bases from V and 5 bases from J; bases unmatched to any gene: 4. CDR3 coding DNA: TGTGCCAGTAGTATAGATGCCGGGACAGGGAATGAAAAACTGTTTTTT. It specifies CASSIDAGTGNEKLFF.